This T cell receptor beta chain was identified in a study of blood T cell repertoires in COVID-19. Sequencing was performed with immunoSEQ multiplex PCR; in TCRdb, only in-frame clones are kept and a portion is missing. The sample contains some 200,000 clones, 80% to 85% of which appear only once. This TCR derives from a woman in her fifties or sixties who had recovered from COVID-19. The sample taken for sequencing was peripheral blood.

The CDR3 spells CASSPRSAYEQYF. In DNA, the CDR3 is TGTGCCAGCAGCCCCCGCAGCGCCTACGAGCAGTACTTC. This chain links TRBV7-2 with TRBJ2-7; unclear D gene. This CDR3 contains 13 residues. The germline V and J ends were trimmed by 5 bases and 2 bases, with 10 bases remaining between them. Germline values: CDR1 SGHTA, CDR2 FQGNSA. The full variable domain, completed using reference TRBV7-2 and TRBJ2-7, is GAGVSQSPSNKVTEKGKDVELRCDPISGHTALYWYRQSLGQGLEFLIYFQGNSAPDKSGLPSDRFSAERTGGSVSTLTIQRTQQEDSAVYLCASSPRSAYEQYFGPGTRLTVT.